Detailed here is one T cell receptor (beta chain). The data belong to a study of blood T cell repertoires in COVID-19. Study summary: Donors in the United States, Italy and Spain gave samples during acute or convalescent COVID-19.

The V gene lost 7 bases and the J gene lost 0 bases, with 14 bases spanning the gap. From germline, CDR1 is SGHNT and CDR2 YYREEE (reference sequence). The CDR3 contains 16 residues. Per the original data handling: Quantification of nucleated cells was approximated via reference gene primer amplification. TCRdb's table, derived via immunoSEQ multiplex PCR, lists solely in-frame clones and lacks some. The V and J calls and clone size were taken over from that table, and D and trimming were inferred from the DNA. The sample holds around 95,000 clones, 87% seen once. The chain recombines TRBV5-4 with TRBJ1-6; D is undetermined. Sample: peripheral blood. This receptor was identified in a man aged 25 to 45 in a cohort sampled during active COVID-19. The CDR3 DNA is TGTGCCAGCCGTTTCGGAGGGAGCTCCTATAATTCACCCCTCCACTTT. As protein: CASRFGGSSYNSPLHF. Full variable domain (rest looked up from reference TRBV5-4 and TRBJ1-6): ETGVTQSPTHLIKTRGQQVTLRCSSQSGHNTVSWYQQALGQGPQFIFQYYREEENGRGNFPPRFSGLQFPNYSSELNVNALELDDSALYLCASRFGGSSYNSPLHFGNGTRLTVT.